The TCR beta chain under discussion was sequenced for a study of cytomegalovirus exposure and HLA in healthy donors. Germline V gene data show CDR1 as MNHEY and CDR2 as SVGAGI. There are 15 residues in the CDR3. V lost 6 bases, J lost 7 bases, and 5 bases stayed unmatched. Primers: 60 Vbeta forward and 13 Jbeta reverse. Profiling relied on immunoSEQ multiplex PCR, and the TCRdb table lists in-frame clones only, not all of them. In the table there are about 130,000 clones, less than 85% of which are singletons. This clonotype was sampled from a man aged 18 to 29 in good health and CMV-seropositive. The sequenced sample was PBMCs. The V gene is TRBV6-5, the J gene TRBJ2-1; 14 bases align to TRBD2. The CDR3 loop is CASRYRLAGGNEQFF. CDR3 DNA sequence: TGTGCCAGCAGATACCGACTAGCGGGGGGGAATGAGCAGTTCTTC.